Listed below are T cell receptor beta chains from one sample, sequenced in a study of blood T cell repertoires in COVID-19. TCRdb's table, derived via immunoSEQ multiplex PCR, lists solely in-frame clones and lacks some. The repertoire holds about 200,000 clones, with over 80% as singletons. The specimen sequenced was PBMCs or T cells enriched from blood (not recorded which). All receptors come from a woman in her 30s who had been exposed to COVID-19. CDR3s include the opening cysteine and the closing phenylalanine or tryptophan. The order of the fields is V gene, D gene, clone size, J gene, CDR3 protein, CDR3 DNA. A D gene is named only where the DNA matches it firmly. Only some rows state a clone size, as once, few, many or a class for expanded clones.

TRBV11-2,TRBD2,NA,TRBJ2-7,CASSFGTGRYEQYF,TGTGCCAGCAGCTTTGGGACCGGGAGGTACGAGCAGTACTTC
TRBV4-2,NA,NA,TRBJ1-4,CASSPVVESGQKLFF,TGTGCCAGCAGCCCCGTGGTAGAAAGCGGCCAAAAACTGTTTTTT
TRBV7-2,TRBD2,NA,TRBJ2-1,CASSLGTPRTSGAFYEQFF,TGTGCCAGCAGCTTAGGGACCCCCCGGACTAGCGGGGCTTTTTATGAGCAGTTCTTC
TRBV7-9,TRBD1,NA,TRBJ2-3,CASSLGDRDTDTQYF,TGTGCCAGCAGCCTTGGGGACAGGGACACAGATACGCAGTATTTT
TRBV7-9,NA,NA,TRBJ2-3,CASEQGVGPDTQYF,TGTGCCAGCGAACAGGGAGTAGGGCCAGATACGCAGTATTTT
TRBV27,NA,NA,TRBJ2-7,CASSLPDSYEQYF,TGTGCCAGCAGTTTACCCGACAGCTACGAGCAGTACTTC
TRBV7-3,TRBD2,NA,TRBJ2-1,CASSPSAGGLDEQFF,TGTGCCAGCAGCCCCTCAGCGGGGGGCCTGGATGAGCAGTTCTTC
TRBV20-1,NA,NA,TRBJ1-2,CSARDGYGYTF,TGCAGTGCTAGAGACGGCTATGGCTACACCTTC
TRBV4-2,TRBD2,NA,TRBJ2-2,CASSRESLAGATAGELFF,TGTGCCAGCAGCCGAGAATCGCTAGCGGGGGCTACGGCCGGGGAGCTGTTTTTT
TRBV14,NA,NA,TRBJ2-3,CASSQDFARQPTDTQYF,TGTGCCAGCAGCCAAGATTTCGCAAGACAGCCCACAGATACGCAGTATTTT
TRBV7-2,NA,NA,TRBJ1-6,CASSLVAVPNSPLHF,TGTGCCAGCAGCTTAGTAGCAGTCCCAAATTCACCCCTCCACTTT
TRBV15,TRBD1,NA,TRBJ2-7,CATSRGDRASYEQYF,TGTGCCACCAGCAGGGGGGACAGGGCATCCTACGAGCAGTACTTC
TRBV2,NA,NA,TRBJ1-6,CASSPRTVSNSPLHF,TGTGCCAGCAGTCCTCGAACAGTATCTAATTCACCCCTCCACTTT
TRBV30,NA,NA,TRBJ1-1,CAWVGLFGTEAFF,TGTGCCTGGGTGGGCCTTTTCGGCACTGAAGCTTTCTTT
TRBV12-3/TRBV12-4,NA,NA,TRBJ1-1,CASSDRANTEAFF,TGTGCCAGCAGCGACAGAGCGAACACTGAAGCTTTCTTT
TRBV5-6,TRBD1,NA,TRBJ1-6,CASSLDGHKQGYDSPLHF,TGTGCCAGCAGCTTGGATGGACACAAACAGGGGTACGATTCACCCCTCCACTTT
TRBV9,NA,once,TRBJ1-2,CASSLTGTEFNYGYTF,TGTGCCAGCAGCCTTACCGGGACTGAATTCAACTATGGCTACACCTTC
TRBV7-9,TRBD1,NA,TRBJ1-1,CASSLGTGGQAEAFF,TGTGCCAGCAGCTTAGGTACAGGGGGCCAGGCTGAAGCTTTCTTT
TRBV7-9,NA,once,TRBJ2-2,CASNPSREAMTGELFF,TGTGCCAGCAACCCATCCCGGGAAGCCATGACCGGGGAGCTGTTTTTT
TRBV19,TRBD1,NA,TRBJ2-7,CASSTVGTVSYEQYF,TGTGCCAGTAGTACAGTGGGGACAGTTTCCTACGAGCAGTACTTC
TRBV7-9,TRBD2,NA,TRBJ2-7,CASSLAGRGPTYEQYF,TGTGCCAGCAGCTTAGCGGGGAGGGGACCTACCTACGAGCAGTACTTC
TRBV7-6,NA,NA,TRBJ1-5,CASSPQGGRSNQPQHF,TGTGCCAGCAGCCCACAGGGTGGACGTAGCAATCAGCCCCAGCATTTT
TRBV19,NA,NA,TRBJ2-3,CASNFGGGTQYF,TGTGCCAGTAACTTTGGTGGCGGTACGCAGTATTTT